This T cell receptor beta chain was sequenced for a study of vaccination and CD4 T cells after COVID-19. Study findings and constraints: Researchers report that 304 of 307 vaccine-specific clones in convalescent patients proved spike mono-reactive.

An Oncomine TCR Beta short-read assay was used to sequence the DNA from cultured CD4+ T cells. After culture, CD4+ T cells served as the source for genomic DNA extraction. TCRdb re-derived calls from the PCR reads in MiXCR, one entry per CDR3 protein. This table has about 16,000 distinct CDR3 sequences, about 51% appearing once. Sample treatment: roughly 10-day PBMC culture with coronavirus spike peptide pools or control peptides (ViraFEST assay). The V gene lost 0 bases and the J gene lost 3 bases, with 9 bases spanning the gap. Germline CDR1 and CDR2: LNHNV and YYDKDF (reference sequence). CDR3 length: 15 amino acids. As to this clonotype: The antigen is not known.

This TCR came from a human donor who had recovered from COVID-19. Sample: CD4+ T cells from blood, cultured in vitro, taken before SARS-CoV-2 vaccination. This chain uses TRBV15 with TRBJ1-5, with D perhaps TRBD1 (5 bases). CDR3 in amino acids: CATSREGRHNQPQHF. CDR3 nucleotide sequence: TGTGCCACCAGCAGAGAGGGACGGCACAATCAGCCCCAGCATTTT.